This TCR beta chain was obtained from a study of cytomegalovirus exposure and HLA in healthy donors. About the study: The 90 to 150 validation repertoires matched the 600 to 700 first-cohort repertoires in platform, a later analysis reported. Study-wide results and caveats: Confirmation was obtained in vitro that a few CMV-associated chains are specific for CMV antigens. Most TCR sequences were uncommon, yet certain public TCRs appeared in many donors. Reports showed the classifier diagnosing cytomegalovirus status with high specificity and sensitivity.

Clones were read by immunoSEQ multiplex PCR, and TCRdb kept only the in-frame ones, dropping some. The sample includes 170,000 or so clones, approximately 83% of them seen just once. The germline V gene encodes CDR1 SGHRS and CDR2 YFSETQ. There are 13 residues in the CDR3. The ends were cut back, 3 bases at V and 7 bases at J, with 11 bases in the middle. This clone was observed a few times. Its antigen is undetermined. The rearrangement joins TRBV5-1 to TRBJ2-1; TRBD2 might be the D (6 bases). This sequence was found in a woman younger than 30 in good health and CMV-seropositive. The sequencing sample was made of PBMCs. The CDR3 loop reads CASSWGLRNEQFF. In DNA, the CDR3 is TGCGCCAGCAGCTGGGGACTCCGTAATGAGCAGTTCTTC. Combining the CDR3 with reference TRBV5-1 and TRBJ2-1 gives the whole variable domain KAGVTQTPRYLIKTRGQQVTLSCSPISGHRSVSWYQQTPGQGLQFLFEYFSETQRNKGNFPGRFSGRQFSNSRSEMNVSTLELGDSALYLCASSWGLRNEQFFGPGTRLTVL.